Here is one T cell receptor (beta chain) with its context. The CDR3 extends over 15 amino acids. Germline CDR1 MDHEN, CDR2 SYDVKM. Unmatched junction bases numbered 11, after V lost 6 bases and J lost 3 bases. This sample was taken from a study of CD8+ T cells in alopecia areata. Sequencing templates came from extracted RNA that was reverse transcribed into cDNA. The table came from immunoSEQ multiplex PCR; TCRdb's copy has only in-frame clones and leaves some out. The sample records roughly 65,000 clones, about 44% being singletons. This sample comprised CD8+ T cells sorted from blood, obtained at week 0. The origin of this receptor is a human donor with alopecia areata. This chain joins TRBV28 and TRBJ2-7, with 7 bases that match TRBD1. CDR3 protein: CASSLRGGKGYEQYF. CDR3 nucleotide sequence: TGTGCCAGCAGCCTAAGAGGGGGCAAGGGCTACGAGCAGTACTTC.